This entry concerns a single T cell receptor beta chain. No antigen is known for it. This sample was taken from a study of cytomegalovirus exposure and HLA in healthy donors (dated by TCRdb to between 2016 and 2019). Context from the whole study: In an earlier analysis of 550 to 750 of the donors, 250 to 350 Gb of sequence data and 120 million or so unique TCR beta sequences from roughly 190 million T cells were reported. An early release that covered 640 HLA-typed donors contained approximately 300 gigabases of sequencing data and around 80 million unique TCR sequences. Among the 398 genotyped donors, about 83% belonged to the genetic ancestry cluster associated with self-reported Caucasian donors. The study aimed to test whether cataloging public T cell receptors could reveal signatures of past pathogen exposure. Using immunosequencing, the study profiled T cell repertoires from 500 to 800 subjects and related those repertoires to cytomegalovirus serostatus. Along with the 666-subject first cohort, a separate validation cohort of over a hundred different subjects was used. The study combined high-throughput TCR immunosequencing, statistical association of individual TCRs with disease status, and machine learning to predict cytomegalovirus infection status. A later analysis re-examined previously published TCR beta repertoires from several hundred donors and added high-resolution HLA genotyping to investigate patterns of TCR occurrence. In the later analysis, no new phenotypic data were used to find candidate immune exposures; instead, reliance was placed on TCR beta sequences and their occurrence across donors. An earlier analysis of fewer than 700 of the donors applied high-throughput TCR beta sequencing to assess whether each TCR beta V gene segment acted as functional or pseudogenic. Donor age, sex, ethnicity and CMV serostatus were compiled together with the repertoire data. Genome-wide SNP genotypes for about 65% of the 666 donors were used in a later genetic analysis, which treated that subset as a discovery cohort. Every discovery cohort repertoire had been produced on one sequencing platform. Both class I and class II loci were covered by HLA typing, at four-digit resolution. Typing coverage differed by locus: A, B, C, DRB1 and DQB1 were typed in about 620-640 donors, DQA1 in 522, DPA1 in approximately 600, and DPB1 in around 440. Five DR-DQ haplotypes were treated as single units for association and clustering because of strong linkage in the cohort. Among about 400 genotyped donors of the cohort, an average of approximately 240,000 unique TCR beta nucleotide sequences was sequenced per donor, of which roughly 17% were non-productive. Results and caveats for the whole study, not just this receptor: Specific HLA alleles were associated with roughly 17,000 TCR beta sequences at a false discovery rate of 0.05 in a later analysis. The presence/absence analyses assumed that sequencing depth was roughly uniform across donors, and that assumption may not be true. CMV serostatus was the only immune exposure information available for the cohort. Broadly in line with IMGT annotations, most TCR beta V segments showed up in productive rearrangements about 87% or about 30% of the time in an earlier analysis of some 590 of the donors. This cohort had only TCR beta chains sequenced, and the lack of alpha or paired-chain data limited which features could be detected. Several of the top co-occurrence clusters appeared to be linked to parvovirus B19, influenza, CMV and Epstein-Barr virus, according to a later analysis. Three of the identified cytomegalovirus-associated TCR beta chains were confirmed in vitro to be specific for cytomegalovirus antigens. A total of fewer than 200 TCR beta chains were listed by the study as associated with cytomegalovirus. The classifier was reported to diagnose cytomegalovirus status with high specificity and sensitivity in both the original and validation cohorts. It was suggested by the authors that the approach could potentially be generalized to other disease states and immunological phenotypes. When HLA alleles, especially DR and DQ, strongly co-occurred, TCR associations were difficult to assign to individual alleles. In a later genetic analysis, a missense DCLRE1C variant was associated with V-gene and J-gene trimming of TCR beta chains, and the association was replicated in an independent cohort. In a later analysis, HLA-associated TCR beta chains were found to be more clonally expanded and to have lower generation probabilities than equally common non-associated chains. Some IMGT-functional V segments, including TRBV6-2 and TRBV6-3, could not be told apart with the 87-base-pair reads, so those segments were excluded. A later analysis found that most CMV-associated TCR beta chains appeared HLA-restricted, with HLA associations seemingly driven largely by CMV exposure. In a later analysis, TCR association rates were found to vary across HLA loci, with the most associated TCRs seen for DRB1 alleles and the fewest for HLA-C alleles. Correlated functional status among segregating V segments might be attributable to linkage disequilibrium, but an unknown experimental factor could not be ruled out. The earlier analysis of a few hundred of the donors excluded some 15 rarely observed V segments, including chromosome 9 orphons, because counts were too low. A further reported finding was that TCR beta sequences accurately predicted the HLA-A and HLA-B alleles for most subjects in the first cohort. According to a later genetic analysis, donors in an Asian-associated ancestry cluster had fewer N-insertions in productive TCRs than the approximately 630-donor mean. Because HLA typing was missing for some donors at each locus, association tests included only the typed subset. A cluster of highly shared sequence variants was judged likely to represent a technical artifact of the sequencing pipeline. Most TCR sequences were observed very rarely across donors, whereas some public TCRs were present in many individuals.

As encoded in the germline V gene, CDR1 is MDHEN while CDR2 is SYDVKM. The CDR3 goes from the cysteine to the phenylalanine over 14 residues. The entry retains the CDR3 DNA only, 42 bases that are in frame from base 1. The junction carries 11 bases between V and J, which are trimmed by 3 bases and 3 bases respectively. Libraries came from the immunoSEQ multiplex PCR assay. For the multiplex PCR, a mixture combining 60 forward primers for TCR Vbeta segments and 13 reverse primers for TCR Jbeta segments was used. Amplification of the CDR3 region of rearranged TCR beta genes was performed with a multiplex PCR assay on genomic DNA. The Illumina HiSeq System was used to sequence the amplified TCR beta libraries as 87-base-pair reads. For the original study's pipeline: In a later analysis, tens of millions of unique TCR beta chains were counted across the 650 to 750 repertoires, and roughly 11 million of these chains were shared by at least two donors. Raw reads were error-corrected and collapsed into unique sequences by a nearest-neighbor algorithm in which closely related sequences were merged to remove PCR and sequencing errors. Alignment of CDR3 sequences to IMGT reference sequences was used to assign V, D and J gene segments. For a sequence to be retained, a match of at least six nucleotides was required to both a V gene segment and a J gene segment. Rearrangements were classified as productive when the CDR3 lacked stop codons and remained in frame with V and J, and all other rearrangements were classified as non-productive. CDR3 was defined by IMGT convention, running from the second conserved V-encoded cysteine to the conserved J-encoded phenylalanine. The earlier analysis of some 540 of the donors excluded any sequence lacking an unambiguous match to a single V gene segment. In an earlier analysis of almost 600 of the donors, a V segment was called functional when productive rearrangements were above 56.7%, and segregating when the standard deviation between donors exceeded 5%. A statistical classification framework was built to diagnose cytomegalovirus status from the catalog of TCR beta chain sequences. In a later analysis, V and J genes were assigned by comparing TCR nucleotide sequences against IMGT/GENE-DB human TR gene sequences. The TCRdist pipeline was used in a later analysis to assign CDR3 sequences and most-parsimonious VDJ recombination scenarios. In a later analysis, each TCR beta chain was defined by its CDR3 amino acid sequence together with its V-gene family, and reads lacking a unique V-gene family were excluded. A later analysis removed 450 to 600 highly shared, low-generation-probability nucleotide sequences to deal with suspected cross-contamination and a sequencing artifact. In a later analysis, a clonal expansion index was calculated for each public chain from normalized within-repertoire ranks of inferred template counts. A later analysis computed generation probabilities with a VDJ recombination model fitted to out-of-frame rearrangements, and checked the results against IGoR. In a later analysis, TCR-TCR, TCR-HLA and TCR-CMV co-occurrence was scored with hypergeometric tests, and a repertoire-size bias correction was applied to TCR pairs. To estimate false discovery rates, a later analysis permuted the HLA or CMV assignments 20 times. A later analysis grouped co-occurring TCRs with DBSCAN, adding TCRdist sequence similarity when clustering within HLA-allele-positive subsets. For co-occurrence clustering, repertoires with fewer than 30,000 or more than 120,000 public chains were excluded, along with 5 or 6 repertoires with anomalous nucleotide sharing. TCRdb took over this immuneACCESS table, retaining in-frame rearrangements with V and J assigned. Such tables are incomplete; in checked studies, under half of the missing clones stem from an unresolved V gene, and the remainder is unexplained. For V, J and clone size, that table is used; D and trimming come from the DNA. The sample table holds more than 50,000 clones. Around 6.5% of the sample lies in the top ten.

The cohort comprised some 700 healthy bone marrow donors. Cohort members were all nominally healthy when sampled, although unrecorded immune exposures were likely present. The donor was CMV seronegative and belonged to the group of around 350 seronegative cohort members. A peripheral blood sample was provided by each donor, and peripheral blood mononuclear cells were used for TCR beta sequencing. Genomic DNA extraction from the blood cell samples was performed with the Qiagen DNeasy Blood Extraction Kit. The sequenced material came from PBMCs. The sequence joins TRBV28 to TRBJ1-1, and perhaps TRBD1 as D gene, on 6 matching bases. This receptor was obtained from a middle-aged woman in good health and CMV-seronegative. The sequence in DNA is TGTGCCAGCAGTTTGGGGGGGGCCTACACTGAAGCTTTCTTT. This yields the protein CASSLGGAYTEAFF.